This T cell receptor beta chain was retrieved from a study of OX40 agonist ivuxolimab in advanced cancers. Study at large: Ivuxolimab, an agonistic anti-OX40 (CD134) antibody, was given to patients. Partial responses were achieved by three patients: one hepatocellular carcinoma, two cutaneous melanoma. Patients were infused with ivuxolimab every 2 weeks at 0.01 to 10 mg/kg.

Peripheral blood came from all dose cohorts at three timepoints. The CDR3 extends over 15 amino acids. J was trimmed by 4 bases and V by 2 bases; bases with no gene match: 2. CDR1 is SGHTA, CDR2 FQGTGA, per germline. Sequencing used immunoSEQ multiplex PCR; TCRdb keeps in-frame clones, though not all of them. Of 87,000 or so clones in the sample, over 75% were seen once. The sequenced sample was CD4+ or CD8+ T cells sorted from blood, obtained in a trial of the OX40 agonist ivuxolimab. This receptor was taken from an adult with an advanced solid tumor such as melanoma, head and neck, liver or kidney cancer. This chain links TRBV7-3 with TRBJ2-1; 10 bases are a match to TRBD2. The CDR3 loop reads CASSLGTSDYNEQFF. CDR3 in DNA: TGTGCCAGCAGCTTAGGGACTAGCGATTACAATGAGCAGTTCTTC.